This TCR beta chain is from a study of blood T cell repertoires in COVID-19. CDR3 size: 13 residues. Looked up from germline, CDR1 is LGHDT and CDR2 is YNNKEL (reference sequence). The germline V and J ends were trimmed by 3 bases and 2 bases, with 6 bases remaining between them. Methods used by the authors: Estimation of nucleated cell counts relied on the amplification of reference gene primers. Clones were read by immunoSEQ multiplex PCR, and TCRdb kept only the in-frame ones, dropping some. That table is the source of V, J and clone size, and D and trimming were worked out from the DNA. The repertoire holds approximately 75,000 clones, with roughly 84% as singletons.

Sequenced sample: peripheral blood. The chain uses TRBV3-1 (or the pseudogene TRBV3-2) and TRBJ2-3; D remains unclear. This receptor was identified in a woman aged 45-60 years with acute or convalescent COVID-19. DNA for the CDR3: TGTGCCAGCAGCCAGTTCAACACAGATACGCAGTATTTT. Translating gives CASSQFNTDTQYF.